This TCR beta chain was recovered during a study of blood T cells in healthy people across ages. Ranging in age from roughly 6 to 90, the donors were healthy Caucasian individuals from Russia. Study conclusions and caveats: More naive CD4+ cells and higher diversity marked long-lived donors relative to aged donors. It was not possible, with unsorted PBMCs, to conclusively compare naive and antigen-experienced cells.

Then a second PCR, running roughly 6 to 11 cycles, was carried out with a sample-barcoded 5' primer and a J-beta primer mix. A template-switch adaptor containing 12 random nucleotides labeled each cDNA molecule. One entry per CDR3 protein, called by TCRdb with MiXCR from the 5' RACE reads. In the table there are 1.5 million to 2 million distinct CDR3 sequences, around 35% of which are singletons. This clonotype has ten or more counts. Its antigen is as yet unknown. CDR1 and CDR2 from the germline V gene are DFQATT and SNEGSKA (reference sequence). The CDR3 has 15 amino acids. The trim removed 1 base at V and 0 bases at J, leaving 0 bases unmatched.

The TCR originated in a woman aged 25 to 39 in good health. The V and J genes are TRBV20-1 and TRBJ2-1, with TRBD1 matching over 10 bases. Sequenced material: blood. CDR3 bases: TGCAGTGCTAGAGGGACAGGGGGCTCCTACAATGAGCAGTTCTTC. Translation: CSARGTGGSYNEQFF.